Listed here is a single TCR beta chain. This clone was counted a few times. Its recognized antigen is unknown. No per-base quality is available; no much larger clone lies one base away. The cohort comprised around 700 healthy bone marrow donors. At the time of sampling, all cohort members were nominally healthy, though unrecorded immune exposures were likely present. The donor tested CMV seropositive and was one of the 289 seropositive cohort members. A peripheral blood sample was collected from each donor, and TCR beta sequencing was performed on peripheral blood mononuclear cells. The Qiagen DNeasy Blood Extraction Kit was used to extract genomic DNA from the blood cell samples. Library generation was performed with the immunoSEQ multiplex PCR assay. For the multiplex PCR, a mixture combining 60 forward primers for TCR Vbeta segments and 13 reverse primers for TCR Jbeta segments was used. Amplification of the CDR3 region of rearranged TCR beta genes was performed with a multiplex PCR assay on genomic DNA. The amplified TCR beta libraries were sequenced on the Illumina HiSeq System as 87-base-pair reads. The source study handled its data this way. A later analysis counted tens of millions of unique TCR beta chains across the 666 repertoires, and approximately 11 million of these chains were shared by at least two donors. Raw reads were error-corrected and collapsed into unique sequences with a nearest-neighbor algorithm that merged closely related sequences to remove PCR and sequencing errors. CDR3 sequences were aligned to IMGT reference sequences to assign V, D and J gene segments. Each retained sequence needed at least a six-nucleotide match to both a V gene segment and a J gene segment. A rearrangement was called productive if the CDR3 had no stop codons and remained in frame with V and J, and every other rearrangement was called non-productive. CDR3 was defined by IMGT convention, running from the second conserved V-encoded cysteine to the conserved J-encoded phenylalanine. The earlier analysis of 587 of the donors excluded any sequence lacking an unambiguous match to a single V gene segment. In an earlier analysis of several hundred of the donors, V segments were called functional above 56.7% productive rearrangements and were called segregating when the between-donor standard deviation exceeded 5%. A statistical classification framework was built for diagnosing cytomegalovirus status from the catalog of TCR beta chain sequences. V and J gene assignment, in a later analysis, came from comparing TCR nucleotide sequences with IMGT/GENE-DB human TR gene sequences. The TCRdist pipeline was used in a later analysis to assign CDR3 sequences and most-parsimonious VDJ recombination scenarios. In a later analysis, every TCR beta chain was defined by the combination of its CDR3 amino acid sequence and its V-gene family, and reads without a unique V-gene family were dropped. As a way to deal with suspected cross-contamination and a sequencing artifact, a later analysis dropped hundreds of nucleotide sequences that were highly shared and had low generation probability. In a later analysis, a clonal expansion index for each public chain was calculated from normalized within-repertoire ranks of inferred template counts. In a later analysis, generation probabilities were computed using a VDJ recombination model fitted to out-of-frame rearrangements, and the results were checked against IGoR. In a later analysis, TCR-TCR, TCR-HLA and TCR-CMV co-occurrence was scored with hypergeometric tests, and a repertoire-size bias correction was applied to TCR pairs. To estimate false discovery rates, a later analysis permuted the HLA or CMV assignments 20 times. In a later analysis, co-occurring TCRs were grouped using DBSCAN, with TCRdist sequence similarity added in when clustering inside HLA-allele-positive subsets. For co-occurrence clustering, repertoires with fewer than 30,000 or more than 120,000 public chains were excluded, along with about five repertoires with anomalous nucleotide sharing. Sourced from immuneACCESS, this table was stored by TCRdb with only in-frame sequences that have V and J called. A share of the clones is absent; for the studies checked, an unresolved V gene accounts for under half, and the remainder has no known explanation. V, J and clone size derive from that table, while D and trimming were established from the DNA sequence. The sample yields about 120,000 clones; about 11% were counted once. Approximately 4.4% of the sample is in the top ten clones.

The record originates from a study of cytomegalovirus exposure and HLA in healthy donors listed by TCRdb under 2017. Context from the whole study: In an earlier analysis of approximately 640 of the donors, about 260 Gb of sequence data and some 100 million unique TCR beta sequences from roughly 200 million T cells were reported. The study aimed to test whether cataloging public T cell receptors could reveal signatures of past pathogen exposure. The genetic ancestry cluster associated with self-reported Caucasian donors included 70% to 85% of the roughly 410 genotyped donors. In a later genetic analysis, genome-wide SNP genotypes for about 65% of the 666 donors were used, and that subset was treated as a discovery cohort. Among about 390 genotyped donors of the cohort, an average of 235,054 unique TCR beta nucleotide sequences were sequenced per donor, 15% to 20% of them non-productive. An earlier analysis of around 640 of the donors used high-throughput TCR beta sequencing to judge whether each TCR beta V gene segment behaved as functional or pseudogenic. To predict cytomegalovirus infection status, the study brought together high-throughput TCR immunosequencing, statistical association of individual TCRs with disease status, and machine learning. Using immunosequencing, the study profiled T cell repertoires from roughly 650 subjects and related those repertoires to cytomegalovirus serostatus. In addition to the first cohort of around 670 subjects, a separate validation cohort of approximately 130 different subjects was used. An early release covering roughly 640 HLA-typed donors comprised about 300 gigabases of sequencing data and roughly 85 million unique TCR sequences. A later analysis re-examined previously published TCR beta repertoires from roughly 650 donors and added high-resolution HLA genotyping to investigate patterns of TCR occurrence. Donor age, sex, ethnicity and CMV serostatus were compiled alongside the repertoire data. A handful of DR-DQ haplotypes were handled as single units for association and clustering because linkage in the cohort was strong. Typing coverage varied by locus: roughly 629-630 donors for A, B, C, DRB1 and DQB1; approximately 500 for DQA1; 606 for DPA1; around 490 for DPB1. Both class I and class II loci were covered by HLA typing, at four-digit resolution. Every repertoire in the discovery cohort had been generated on one and the same sequencing platform. The later analysis used no new phenotypic data to find candidate immune exposures, relying instead on TCR beta sequences and their occurrence across donors.

What the work shows at the level of the full study, not this receptor alone: Across donors, most TCR sequences were observed very rarely, whereas some public TCRs were present in many individuals. It was suggested by the authors that the approach could potentially be generalized to other disease states and immunological phenotypes. A later analysis reported that several top co-occurrence clusters appeared linked to parvovirus B19, influenza, CMV and Epstein-Barr virus. A total of about 150 TCR beta chains were listed by the study as associated with cytomegalovirus. Compared with the roughly 700-donor mean, donors in an Asian-associated ancestry cluster had fewer N-insertions in productive TCRs, according to a later genetic analysis. In a later genetic analysis, a missense DCLRE1C variant was associated with V-gene and J-gene trimming of TCR beta chains, and the association was replicated in an independent cohort. In a later analysis, the rate of TCR association differed among HLA loci, with DRB1 alleles having the most associated TCRs and HLA-C alleles having the fewest. When HLA alleles, especially DR and DQ, strongly co-occurred, TCR associations were difficult to assign to individual alleles. Correlated functional status among segregating V segments might reflect linkage disequilibrium, but an unknown experimental factor could not be ruled out. CMV serostatus was the only immune exposure information available for the cohort. Because some donors lacked HLA typing at each locus, the association tests relied only on the typed subset. The sequencing pipeline was judged likely to have produced a cluster of highly shared sequence variants as a technical artifact. In a later analysis, around 17,000 TCR beta sequences were associated with specific HLA alleles at a false discovery rate of 0.05. The 87-base-pair reads could not distinguish some IMGT-functional V segments, including TRBV6-2 and TRBV6-3, so those segments were excluded. In a later analysis, HLA-associated TCR beta chains were found to be more clonally expanded and to have lower generation probabilities than equally common non-associated chains. In a later analysis, most CMV-associated TCR beta chains were found to appear HLA-restricted, with HLA associations seemingly driven largely by CMV exposure. Presence/absence analyses assumed roughly uniform sequencing depth across donors, an assumption that may not hold. In this cohort, only TCR beta chains were sequenced, and detectable features were limited by the absence of alpha or paired-chain data. In both the original and validation cohorts, the classifier was reported to diagnose cytomegalovirus status with high specificity and sensitivity. In an earlier analysis of about 550 of the donors, most TCR beta V segments were observed in productive rearrangements about 87% or about 30% of the time, broadly matching IMGT annotations. A further reported finding was that TCR beta sequences accurately predicted the HLA-A and HLA-B alleles for most subjects in the first cohort. Some 16 rarely observed V segments, including chromosome 9 orphons, were excluded from the earlier analysis of just under 600 of the donors because counts were too low. A few of the identified cytomegalovirus-associated TCR beta chains were confirmed in vitro to be specific for cytomegalovirus antigens.

V drops 4 bases and J drops 4 bases, leaving 14 bases in between. The CDR3 measures 14 amino acids from cysteine to phenylalanine. The read is trimmed to its CDR3 DNA, 42 bases read in frame from base 1. The germline V gene yields SGDLS for CDR1 and YYNGEE for CDR2. The sequence came from a woman aged 18-29 years in good health and CMV-seropositive. The sequencing input was PBMCs. The chain links TRBV9 with TRBJ1-2; the D gene is possibly TRBD1, with 5 bases matching. The CDR3 region reads CASSHKGSGYGYTF. The DNA is TGTGCCAGCAGCCATAAGGGGTCTGGCTATGGCTACACCTTC.